This T cell receptor (beta chain) is drawn from a study of blood T cell repertoires in COVID-19. Background on the study: Donors in the United States, Italy and Spain gave samples during acute or convalescent COVID-19. PBMCs, B-cell-depleted T cells, or T cells provided the cDNA or gDNA that made up the material.

V lost 5 bases, J lost 5 bases, and 10 bases lay in between. CDR1 SGHTA and CDR2 FQGNSA come from the germline V gene. This CDR3 contains 13 residues. Recruited during active infection, patients (from Seattle) were subsequently followed longitudinally. Per the study methods: The assay estimated nucleated cells by amplifying reference gene primers. Some clones are missing from TCRdb's copy, which holds only in-frame ones; the method was immunoSEQ multiplex PCR. V and J calls and clone size follow that table, whereas D and trimming were derived from the DNA. The table has about 350,000 clones, less than 90% seen once.

This receptor was taken from a woman in her fifties or sixties with COVID-19, enrolled during active disease. The sample was peripheral blood. The V call is TRBV7-2, the J call TRBJ1-5, with D possibly matching TRBD1 (6 bases). The CDR3 protein is CASSVQGDQPQHF. For the CDR3, the DNA is TGTGCCAGCAGCGTACAGGGAGATCAGCCCCAGCATTTT.